This TCR beta chain was captured in a study of control samples from healthy donors and cancer patients. Germline CDR1 MRHNA, CDR2 SNTAGT. The CDR3 has 16 amino acids. V lost 4 bases and J 2 bases, leaving 18 bases between the germline ends. Libraries were prepared by immunoSEQ multiplex PCR; TCRdb keeps only in-frame clonotypes and omits some of them. The sample carries some 51,000 clones, roughly 95% recorded once. Sequencing input: blood. This sequence originates from a young woman in good health. V is TRBV6-4 and J is TRBJ2-7; TRBD2 might be the D (5 bases). The CDR3 DNA is TGTGCCAGCAGTGCTTCAAATAGAGGGATCCCCTACGAGCAGTACTTC. This sequence encodes CASSASNRGIPYEQYF.